This T cell receptor (beta chain) appears in the sequencing data of a study of blood T cell repertoires in COVID-19. Across the whole study: Specimens from acute and convalescent COVID-19 originated in the United States, Italy and Spain. T cells, B-cell-depleted T cells, or PBMCs provided the cDNA or gDNA that served as material.

V lost 6 bases to trimming and J lost 5 bases; unmatched junction nucleotides: 11. The germline V gene has CDR1 SGHTA and CDR2 FQGNSA. The CDR3 has 16 amino acids. Per the study methods: Nucleated cell counts were estimated from reference gene primer amplification. TCRdb's table, derived via immunoSEQ multiplex PCR, lists solely in-frame clones and lacks some. That table gives V, J and clone size, and the DNA gave D and trimming. The data contain about 180,000 clones, about 84% of them singletons. Sequencing was carried out using peripheral blood. V gene TRBV7-2 combines with J gene TRBJ2-2; 8 bases agree with TRBD1. The sequence was obtained from a person aged 70 to 85 with COVID-19, enrolled during active disease. The CDR3 is CASRIRTGSRTGELFF. CDR3 DNA: TGTGCCAGCAGGATTAGGACAGGGAGTCGGACCGGGGAGCTGTTTTTT.